This T cell receptor (beta chain) was identified in a study of cytomegalovirus exposure and HLA in healthy donors. Study-level results: In a later analysis, V- and J-gene trimming of beta chains associated with a DCLRE1C missense variant, replicated independently. Analyzed later, association rates of TCRs varied across HLA loci, with DRB1 most and HLA-C fewest.

Use of 60 Vbeta and 13 Jbeta primers characterized the PCR. Some clones are missing from TCRdb's copy, which holds only in-frame ones; the method was immunoSEQ multiplex PCR. The sample lists tens of thousands of clones; approximately 80% were seen once. Donors likely had unrecorded immune exposures despite being nominally healthy when sampled. This clone has more than one count but fewer than ten. The antigen remains unidentified. The V end lost 0 bases, the J end lost 8 bases, and 12 bases lay between the germline ends. The CDR3 extends over 15 amino acids. The V gene's germline CDR1 is SGHRS and CDR2 YFSETQ.

The chain combines TRBV5-1 with TRBJ1-6; D remains ambiguous. This clonotype was sampled from a man younger than 35 in good health and CMV-seronegative. Sequencing input: PBMCs. CDR3 DNA sequence: TGCGCCAGCAGCTTGGAGGGCGGGAGGGATTCACCCCTCCACTTT. Amino acids: CASSLEGGRDSPLHF.